The 26 T cell receptor beta chains listed next were all sequenced from one sample in a study of T cells in Graves' hyperthyroidism and ophthalmopathy. Authors of the study amplified TCR beta CDR3 regions from RNA transcripts. During a first-round RT-PCR of the TCR CDR3, the HTBI primer set was used. TCRdb passed the multiplex PCR reads through MiXCR, listing each CDR3 protein once. The sample has over 550,000 distinct CDR3 sequences; 15% to 20% are singletons. Sequenced sample: blood. The receptor set was obtained from a woman in her late teens or twenties with Graves' hyperthyroidism.

The genes are TRBV4-3 and TRBJ1-4; a weak D match, TRBD1 (5 bases). CDR1 is LGHNA, CDR2 YSLEER, per germline. The CDR3 covers 18 residues. With 1 base removed from V and 8 bases from J, the gap between germline ends came to 23 bases. The CDR3 spells CASSQVWPPGPQNEKLFF. The DNA of the CDR3 is TGCGCCAGCAGCCAAGTGTGGCCACCGGGACCGCAAAACGAAAAACTGTTTTTT.

V and J are TRBV10-3 and TRBJ2-1; D gene ambiguous. Germline V lookup: CDR1 ENHRY, CDR2 SYGVKD. The CDR3 has 16 residues. The ends were cut back, 0 bases at V and 7 bases at J, with 16 bases in the middle. The CDR3 DNA follows: TGTGCCATCAGTGAGTCGCGGCCGACGGAATCGAATGAGCAGTTCTTC. It is translated as CAISESRPTESNEQFF.

This clonotype was picked up a small number of times. The chain carries TRBV10-3 and TRBJ2-1; TRBD1 is a possible D gene (6 bases). Germline V gene lookup returns CDR1 ENHRY and CDR2 SYGVKD. V shed 6 bases and J shed 4 bases, with 7 bases lying between them. The CDR3 consists of 12 residues. CDR3: CAIRQGYNEQFF. The CDR3 nucleotides read TGTGCCATCAGACAGGGTTACAATGAGCAGTTCTTC.

The genes are TRBV29-1 and TRBJ1-2; TRBD1 might be the D (5 bases). Trimming removed 3 bases at V and 8 bases at J, with 16 bases between. CDR1 is SQVTM and CDR2 is ANQGSEA in the germline V gene. The CDR3 has 13 residues. The chain's CDR3 is CSVDWGAFTGYTF. In nucleotides, the CDR3 is TGCAGCGTTGATTGGGGCGCCTTTACCGGCTACACCTTC.

The chain joins TRBV5-1 to TRBJ1-2; D is perhaps TRBD1 (5 bases). V dropped 5 bases and J dropped 6 bases, with 17 bases sitting between them. The length of the CDR3 is 14 residues. Germline V gene data show CDR1 as SGHRS and CDR2 as YFSETQ. The CDR3 is CASRGGVGPNGYTF. The CDR3 DNA reads TGCGCCAGCAGGGGGGGTGTTGGCCCGAATGGCTACACCTTC.

This clonotype came up many times. The CDR3 is CSARDKWGPNYGYTF. CDR3 DNA: TGCAGTGCTAGAGATAAGTGGGGACCGAACTATGGCTACACCTTC. The chain has TRBV20-1 and TRBJ1-2; D may be TRBD1 (5 bases). The CDR3 is made up of 15 amino acids. Germline lookup yields CDR1 DFQATT and CDR2 SNEGSKA (reference sequence). Trimming took 0 bases from V and 2 from J, leaving 13 bases between them.

The chain recombines TRBV4-2 with TRBJ1-5; D is perhaps TRBD1 (5 bases). In germline, CDR1 is LGHNA, CDR2 YNFKEQ. The CDR3 length is 14 residues. V lost 3 bases to trimming and J lost 7 bases, with 13 bases between them. The CDR3 DNA reads as TGTGCCAGCAGCCAGGGGACTATTTTCCAGCCCCAGCATTTT. This codes for CASSQGTIFQPQHF.

This clonotype was counted ten times or more. V and J are TRBV19 and TRBJ1-5, with 11 positions matching TRBD1. V gave up 6 bases and J gave up 2 bases; unmatched junction bases: 15. The germline gives CDR1 LNHDA, CDR2 SQIVND (reference sequence). The CDR3 is 19 amino acids. The CDR3 DNA reads as TGTGCCAGTAGCTATTGGACAGGGGGCAGGAGGGGAGGCAATCAGCCCCAGCATTTT. Its translation is CASSYWTGGRRGGNQPQHF. The full variable domain, rest sourced from reference TRBV19 and TRBJ1-5, is DGGITQSPKYLFRKEGQNVTLSCEQNLNHDAMYWYRQDPGQGLRLIYYSQIVNDFQKGDIAEGYSVSREKKESFPLTVTSAQKNPTAFYLCASSYWTGGRRGGNQPQHFGDGTRLSIL.

The chain employs TRBV28 and TRBJ2-1; D remains ambiguous. This CDR3 has 12 amino acids. Trimming took 7 bases from V and 7 from J, leaving 11 bases between them. Germline CDR1 reads MDHEN; CDR2 reads SYDVKM. Written as DNA, the CDR3 is TGTGCCAGCACGAAACGCCCAAATGAGCAGTTCTTC. Protein product: CASTKRPNEQFF.

This sequence joins TRBV19 and TRBJ2-3; D might be TRBD2 (5 bases). Germline loops: CDR1 LNHDA, CDR2 SQIVND (reference sequence). V shed 7 bases and J shed 6 bases, with 29 bases lying between them. CDR3 length: 18 amino acids. CDR3 loop: CASKGREKSPPRPDTQYF. CDR3 coding DNA: TGTGCCAGTAAAGGAAGGGAGAAATCCCCCCCTAGGCCGGATACGCAGTATTTT.

This clonotype was seen repeatedly, ten times or more. The chain joins TRBV11-2 to TRBJ1-2; D is unclear. CDR1 is SGHAT, CDR2 FQNNGV, per germline. V was pared by 3 bases and J by 2 bases, with 7 bases between. CDR3 size: 13 residues. The CDR3 region has the DNA TGTGCCAGCAGCTTGGGCGAGAACTATGGCTACACCTTC. Protein: CASSLGENYGYTF.

This clonotype was counted at least ten times. The chain is built from TRBV20-1 and TRBJ2-7, with D uncertain. Trimming cost V 0 bases and J 7 bases, with 16 bases left between them. The CDR3 spans 14 residues. The germline V gene has CDR1 DFQATT and CDR2 SNEGSKA (reference sequence). The chain's CDR3 is CSARDKGSITEQYF. The DNA of the CDR3 is TGCAGTGCTAGAGATAAGGGCAGTATAACAGAGCAGTACTTC.

This clonotype was observed a handful of times. V and J are TRBV12-3 or TRBV12-4 and TRBJ1-2, with D unresolved. The CDR3 runs to 12 residues. Trimming cost V 4 bases and J 7 bases, with 10 bases left between them. The CDR3 DNA reads TGTGCCAGCAGTTCGGGCGTCTCTGGCTACACCTTC. Its protein product is CASSSGVSGYTF.

V is TRBV30 and J is TRBJ2-7, with D perhaps TRBD2 (6 bases). The CDR3 has 14 residues. Trimming left V 0 bases short and J 5 bases short, with 14 bases between. Germline assignment: CDR1 GTSNPN and CDR2 SVGIG (reference sequence). The CDR3 DNA reads TGTGCCTGGAGTGTTGGCGGGACTGGGGACGAGCAGTACTTC. The encoded protein is CAWSVGGTGDEQYF.

In its sample, this clonotype was seen many times. The J gene is TRBJ2-1, the V gene TRBV2; possible D gene TRBD1, 6 bases. Trimming left V 3 bases short and J 2 bases short, with 11 bases between. Germline V lookup: CDR1 SNHLY, CDR2 FYNNEI. This CDR3 comprises 15 residues. CDR3 protein: CASSDSQGTYNEQFF. CDR3 in DNA: TGTGCCAGCAGTGATTCCCAGGGGACCTACAATGAGCAGTTCTTC.

Note on this clonotype: A much more abundant neighbour one base away suggests this may be a read error. V is TRBV18 and J is TRBJ1-1; no definite D call. The CDR3 loop spans 14 amino acids. From germline, CDR1 is KGHSH and CDR2 LQKENI. Trimming took 8 bases from V and 0 from J, leaving 13 bases between them. The chain's CDR3 is CASTRRNMNTEAFF. The CDR3 DNA is TGTGCCAGCACCCGGAGGAACATGAACACTGAAGCTTTCTTT.

This clonotype was found many times. The chain carries TRBV7-9 and TRBJ2-1; TRBD1 matches at 8 bases. Per germline, CDR1 SEHNR and CDR2 FQNEAQ (reference sequence). This CDR3 comprises 15 residues. V lost 5 bases and J lost 5; bases outside the gene matches: 8. CDR3 DNA: TGTGCCAGCAGCCTCGGGACAGGACTTAACAATGAGCAGTTCTTC. This translates into CASSLGTGLNNEQFF.

DNA of the CDR3: TGCAGTGCTAGAAACGCGGGTTCCTACGAGCAGTACTTC. Encoded protein: CSARNAGSYEQYF. V usage is TRBV20-1 and J usage is TRBJ2-7; perhaps TRBD2 as D (5 bases). Germline lookup yields CDR1 DFQATT and CDR2 SNEGSKA (reference sequence). The V and J ends lost 2 bases and 1 base respectively, with 9 bases between them. The length of the CDR3 is 13 residues.

For this clonotype: A single base separates this from a much larger clone, so it may be a read error. The rearrangement uses TRBV6-1 and TRBJ2-5; D may be TRBD1 (5 bases). The CDR3 consists of 15 residues. Germline V lookup: CDR1 MNHNS, CDR2 SASEGT. The CDR3, as DNA: TGTGCCAGCAGCTTGGCCGGTACAGGACAAGAGACCCAGAACTTC. Translation gives CASSLAGTGQETQNF.

This clonotype has only one observation. A clone one base away is much larger, so this may be a read error. The J gene is TRBJ2-1, the V gene TRBV2, with 10 bases aligning to TRBD2. Germline V CDR1 and CDR2: SNHLY, FYNNEI. This CDR3 region has 16 residues. The V and J ends lost 6 bases and 9 bases, in that order; junction bases with no gene match: 14. The CDR3 sequence is CASRGPSGSPHSEQFF. The CDR3 region has the DNA TGTGCCAGCAGAGGACCTAGCGGGAGTCCCCACAGTGAGCAGTTCTTC.

The chain couples TRBV4-1 to TRBJ2-7; 12 nucleotides align to TRBD2. The CDR3 runs to 17 residues. J gave up 1 base and V 0 bases, and 4 bases lay outside the gene matches. From germline, CDR1 is MGHRA and CDR2 YSYEKL. The CDR3 loop is CASSQDQLAGGSYEQYF. CDR3 coding DNA: TGCGCCAGCAGCCAAGATCAACTAGCGGGAGGTTCCTACGAGCAGTACTTC.

The V gene is TRBV28, the J gene TRBJ1-2; 7 nucleotides line up with TRBD1. Germline V gene data show CDR1 as MDHEN and CDR2 as SYDVKM. The J segment lost 4 bases and the V segment lost 6 bases, leaving 8 bases of the junction unmatched. The CDR3 totals 14 residues. The CDR3 sequence is CASRDQGGSYGYTF. In nucleotides, the CDR3 is TGTGCCAGCAGGGACCAGGGGGGATCCTATGGCTACACCTTC.

J is TRBJ2-5 and V is TRBV6-2 or TRBV6-3, with 9 nucleotides matching TRBD1. Germline V lookup: CDR1 MNHEY, CDR2 SVGEGT. There are 16 residues in the CDR3. V gave up 4 bases and J gave up 5 bases; unmatched junction bases: 11. The DNA for the CDR3 is TGTGCCAGCAGTTCAGGGACAGGGATTTCGGTGGAGACCCAGTACTTC. It specifies CASSSGTGISVETQYF.

Details on this clonotype: A much larger clone lies a single base off, so this may be a read error. The chain links TRBV11-2 to TRBJ1-1; D uncertain. V shed 11 bases and J shed 4 bases, with 20 bases lying between them. This CDR3 contains 14 residues. In germline, CDR1 is SGHAT, CDR2 FQNNGV. CDR3 nucleotides: TGTGCCGGCACCATGAGCCCCGGGAGCACTGAAGCTTTCTTT. The encoded protein is CAGTMSPGSTEAFF. Filled out from reference TRBV11-2 and TRBJ1-1, the complete variable domain reads EAGVAQSPRYKIIEKRQSVAFWCNPISGHATLYWYQQILGQGPKLLIQFQNNGVVDDSQLPKDRFSAERLKGVDSTLKIQPAKLEDSAVYLCAGTMSPGSTEAFFGQGTRLTVV.

In its sample, this clonotype was seen many times. The genes are TRBV20-1 and TRBJ1-1; D possibly corresponds to TRBD1 (6 bases). CDR1 and CDR2 from the germline V gene are DFQATT and SNEGSKA (reference sequence). This CDR3 region has 12 residues. V gave up 7 bases and J gave up 3 bases, with 12 bases separating them. The DNA for the CDR3 is TGCAGTGGCCAGACAGGCCACACTGAAGCTTTCTTT. Amino acid sequence: CSGQTGHTEAFF.

This clonotype was counted many times. The chain uses TRBV28 and TRBJ1-6, with D maybe TRBD1 (6 bases). Germline-derived CDR1 and CDR2 are MDHEN and SYDVKM. The CDR3 consists of 15 residues. The germline V and J ends were trimmed by 5 bases and 10 bases, with 18 bases remaining between them. CDR3 DNA: TGTGCCAGCAGTCCTCTACAGGGAAAAGTCTCACCCCTCCACTTT. This codes for CASSPLQGKVSPLHF. Drawing the rest from reference TRBV28 and TRBJ1-6, the complete variable domain is DVKVTQSSRYLVKRTGEKVFLECVQDMDHENMFWYRQDPGLGLRLIYFSYDVKMKEKGDIPEGYSVSREKKERFSLILESASTNQTSMYLCASSPLQGKVSPLHFGNGTRLTVT.